One sample yielded the 11 T cell receptor beta chains listed below, sequenced in a study of shared clonotypes between healthy human individuals. Data came from immunoSEQ multiplex PCR; TCRdb stores just in-frame clones and leaves some out. The sample has about 2.4 million clones; 93% are singletons. Sequencing was carried out using naive CD4+ T cells from PBMCs. Subset here: CD45RA+ positively selected. These receptors all stem from a man aged 18 to 30 in good health. Some clones in this sample may be carry-over from other donors' samples.

The chain uses TRBV14 and TRBJ2-1; a weak D match, TRBD1 (6 bases). The CDR3 is made up of 12 amino acids. Germline lookup yields CDR1 SGHDN and CDR2 FVKESK. V dropped 2 bases and J dropped 12 bases, with 11 bases sitting between them. The CDR3 here is CASSQMGTTQFF. The CDR3 coding sequence is TGTGCCAGCAGCCAAATGGGGACAACGCAGTTCTTC.

CDR3 DNA sequence: TGCGCCAGCAGCCGGGAGGCGAGTGGCGGCAACTATGGCTACACCTTC. It encodes CASSREASGGNYGYTF. The chain uses TRBV5-1 and TRBJ1-2; D gene uncertain. CDR3 length equals 16 residues. CDR1 SGHRS and CDR2 YFSETQ come from the germline V gene. V dropped 4 bases and J dropped 2 bases, with 18 bases sitting between them. The full variable domain, in which reference TRBV5-1 and TRBJ1-2 provide the parts outside the CDR3, is KAGVTQTPRYLIKTRGQQVTLSCSPISGHRSVSWYQQTPGQGLQFLFEYFSETQRNKGNFPGRFSGRQFSNSRSEMNVSTLELGDSALYLCASSREASGGNYGYTFGSGTRLTVV.

This clone was recorded only once. The V and J genes are TRBV11-1 and TRBJ2-5; TRBD1 matches at 8 bases. The junction had 8 bases not matched to a gene; V was cut back by 0 bases and J by 5 bases. Per germline, CDR1 SGHAT and CDR2 FQDESV (reference sequence). The CDR3 contains 16 residues. This CDR3 is CASSLAGQGGGETQYF. CDR3 DNA: TGTGCCAGCAGCTTAGCAGGACAGGGAGGAGGGGAGACCCAGTACTTC.

This clone was detected only once. Its ends do not fully match the called genes, so a read error is possible. V gene TRBV30 combines with J gene TRBJ2-5; possibly TRBD1 for D (6 bases). CDR1 GTSNPN and CDR2 SVGIG come from the germline V gene (reference sequence). The CDR3 has 11 residues. DNA of the CDR3: TGTGGCTGGGCAGGGGAAGAGACCCAGTACTTC. Its protein product is CGWAGEETQYF.

CDR3 sequence (DNA): TGTGCCAGCAGTTTTCTGCGCGGGGGAGGCCAAGAGACCCAGTACTTC. This translates into CASSFLRGGGQETQYF. The rearrangement joins TRBV28 to TRBJ2-5; 7 bases agree with TRBD2. Germline CDR1 MDHEN, CDR2 SYDVKM. The junction had 8 bases not matched to a gene; V was cut back by 3 bases and J by 1 base. The CDR3 length is 16 residues.

The chain is built from TRBV29-1 and TRBJ2-1; tentatively, D is TRBD1 or TRBD2 (5 bases each). V lost 3 bases and J lost 4, with 13 bases in between. Germline CDR1 SQVTM, CDR2 ANQGSEA. The CDR3 is made up of 14 amino acids. The CDR3 nucleotides are TGCAGCGTTGATAGCGACAGAACATACAATGAGCAGTTCTTC. It translates to CSVDSDRTYNEQFF.

This rearrangement joins TRBV6-5 to TRBJ2-2; D uncertain. Trimming cost V 7 bases and J 1 base, with 10 bases left between them. This CDR3 comprises 14 residues. Germline V CDR1 and CDR2: MNHEY, SVGAGI. The DNA of the CDR3 is TGTGCCAGCACCGAAGGGTGGAACACCGGGGAGCTGTTTTTT. It is translated as CASTEGWNTGELFF.

This clone was seen a single time. This chain links TRBV5-4 with TRBJ2-7, with 9 nucleotides matching TRBD2. Germline V gene data show CDR1 as SGHNT and CDR2 as YYREEE (reference sequence). The ends lost 4 bases at V and 4 bases at J; junction bases unmatched: 6. The CDR3 contains 14 residues. CDR3 loop: CASSPGTSPYEQYF. In DNA form, the CDR3 reads TGTGCCAGCAGCCCCGGGACTAGCCCTTACGAGCAGTACTTC.

The chain combines TRBV10-3 with TRBJ2-7; 12 bases fit TRBD2. The junction had 6 bases not matched to a gene; V was cut back by 6 bases and J by 0 bases. The CDR3 runs to 16 residues. The germline gives CDR1 ENHRY, CDR2 SYGVKD. CDR3 protein: CAISGTSGRYSYEQYF. CDR3 in DNA: TGTGCCATCAGCGGGACTAGCGGGCGTTACTCCTACGAGCAGTACTTC.

This clone showed up just once. The chain uses TRBV7-8 and TRBJ2-5; D gene ambiguous. The CDR3 length is 13 residues. The ends were cut back, 3 bases at V and 3 bases at J, with 8 bases in the middle. CDR1 and CDR2 (germline): SGHVS, FQNEAQ. The CDR3 sequence is CASSFSQEETQYF. The CDR3 DNA reads as TGTGCCAGCAGCTTTAGTCAGGAAGAGACCCAGTACTTC.

Comment on this clone: One end of the junction does not line up with germline, which may come from a read error. This sequence joins TRBV29-1 and TRBJ1-3; D gene ambiguous. Germline CDR1 is SQVTM and CDR2 is ANQGSEA. CDR3 size: 12 residues. The CDR3 protein is CSIEELGNTIYF. The CDR3 DNA reads as TGCAGCATTGAAGAACTGGGAAACACCATATATTTT. The entire variable domain, with the rest obtained from reference TRBV29-1 and TRBJ1-3, is as follows: SAVISQKPSRDICQRGTSLTIQCQVDSQVTMMFWYRQQPGQSLTLIATANQGSEATYESGFVIDKFPISRPNLTFSTLTVSNMSPEDSSIYLCSIEELGNTIYFGEGSWLTVV.